This T cell receptor beta chain is drawn from a study of OX40 agonist ivuxolimab in advanced cancers. Across the study: Enrolled patients in dose escalation had cancers that were hepatocellular carcinoma, melanoma, renal cell or head and neck cancer. General study points: People who partly responded at 0.1-3.0 mg/kg had some of the least clonal expansion seen. Which antigen the expanded peripheral T cells recognized is unknown.

Here immunoSEQ multiplex PCR was the method, and the copy in TCRdb shows in-frame clones only, minus some. The sample yields about 40,000 clones, about 85% seen once. V lost 5 bases and J 7 bases, leaving 15 bases between the germline ends. Germline assignment: CDR1 MNHEY and CDR2 SMNVEV (reference sequence). The CDR3 runs 15 residues. About this clone: Its matching antigen is unknown.

This chain uses TRBV27 with TRBJ1-6; D unclear. The sequence was collected from an adult with an advanced solid tumor such as melanoma, head and neck, liver or kidney cancer. The starting material was CD4+ or CD8+ T cells sorted from blood, obtained in a trial of the OX40 agonist ivuxolimab. CDR3 bases: TGTGCCAGCAGTGTCTCGGGTGTGGGGAATTCACCCCTCCACTTT. This codes for CASSVSGVGNSPLHF.